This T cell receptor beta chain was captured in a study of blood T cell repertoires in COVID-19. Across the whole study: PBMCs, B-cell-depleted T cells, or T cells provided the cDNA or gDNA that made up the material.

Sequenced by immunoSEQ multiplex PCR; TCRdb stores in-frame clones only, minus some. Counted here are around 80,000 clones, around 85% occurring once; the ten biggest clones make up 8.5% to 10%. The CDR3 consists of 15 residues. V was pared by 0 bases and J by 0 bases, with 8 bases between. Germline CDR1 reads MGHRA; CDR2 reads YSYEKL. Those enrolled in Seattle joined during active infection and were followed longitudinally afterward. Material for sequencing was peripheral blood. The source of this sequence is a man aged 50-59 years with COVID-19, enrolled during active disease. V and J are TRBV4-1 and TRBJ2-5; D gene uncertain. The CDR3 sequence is CASSQDIQNQETQYF. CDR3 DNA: TGCGCCAGCAGCCAAGATATACAGAACCAAGAGACCCAGTACTTC.